This TCR beta chain derives from a study of blood T cell repertoires in COVID-19. Data came from immunoSEQ multiplex PCR; TCRdb stores just in-frame clones and leaves some out. The table lists approximately 270,000 clones, about 90% of them singletons. Germline CDR1 reads GTSNPN; CDR2 reads SVGIG (reference sequence). V was shortened by 0 bases and J by 2 bases, with 10 bases between the two germline ends. This CDR3 spans 14 amino acids. The chain is built from TRBV30 and TRBJ1-2, with D hard to call. The sequenced sample was PBMCs or T cells enriched from blood (not recorded which). This clonotype was obtained from a human donor in a cohort exposed to, infected with or recovered from COVID-19 (not recorded which). The donor label of this sample is uncertain. CDR3 coding DNA: TGTGCCTGGAGTGTATTAAGAGAGAACTATGGCTACACCTTC. It is translated as CAWSVLRENYGYTF.